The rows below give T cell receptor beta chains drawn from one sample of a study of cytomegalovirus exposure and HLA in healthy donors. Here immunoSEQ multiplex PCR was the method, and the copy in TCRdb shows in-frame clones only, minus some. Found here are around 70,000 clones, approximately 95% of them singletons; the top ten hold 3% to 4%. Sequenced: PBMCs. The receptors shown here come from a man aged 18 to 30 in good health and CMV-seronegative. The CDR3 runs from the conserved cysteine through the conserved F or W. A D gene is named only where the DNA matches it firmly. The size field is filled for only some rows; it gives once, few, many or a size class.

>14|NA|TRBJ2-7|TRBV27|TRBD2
CASSSGSGGFEQYF
TGTGCCAGCAGTTCGGGTAGCGGGGGGTTCGAGCAGTACTTC
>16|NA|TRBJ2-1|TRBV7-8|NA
CASSPEPAASANEQFF
TGTGCCAGCAGCCCGGAGCCGGCCGCCTCCGCCAATGAGCAGTTCTTC
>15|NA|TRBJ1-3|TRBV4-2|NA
CASTPRGSEGNTIYF
TGTGCCAGCACCCCAAGGGGGTCGGAGGGAAACACCATATATTTT
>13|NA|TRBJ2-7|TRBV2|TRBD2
CASSGLAGGVQYF
TGTGCCAGCAGTGGTCTAGCGGGGGGGGTACAGTACTTC
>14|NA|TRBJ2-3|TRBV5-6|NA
CASSLVRSGDTQYF
TGTGCCAGCAGCTTGGTACGTAGCGGCGATACGCAGTATTTT
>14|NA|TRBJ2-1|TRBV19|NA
CASSIPGSYNEQFF
TGTGCCAGTAGTATACCGGGTAGCTACAATGAGCAGTTCTTC
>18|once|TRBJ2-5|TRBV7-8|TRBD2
CASSLSASGGAVDETQYF
TGTGCCAGCAGCTTGTCGGCTAGCGGGGGGGCCGTCGATGAGACCCAGTACTTC
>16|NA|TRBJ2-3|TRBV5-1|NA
CASSLEEGGPVDTQYF
TGCGCCAGCAGCTTGGAGGAGGGGGGGCCAGTAGATACGCAGTATTTT
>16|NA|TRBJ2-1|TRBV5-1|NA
CASSLSSGGRNNEQFF
TGCGCCAGCAGCTTGTCTTCGGGGGGCCGGAACAATGAGCAGTTCTTC
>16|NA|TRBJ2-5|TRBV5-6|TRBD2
CASSLPLAGSQETQYF
TGTGCCAGCAGCTTACCACTAGCGGGGTCCCAAGAGACCCAGTACTTC
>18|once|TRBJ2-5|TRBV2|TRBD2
CASSEALLAGATGETQYF
TGTGCCAGCAGTGAAGCTTTACTAGCGGGGGCCACCGGGGAGACCCAGTACTTC
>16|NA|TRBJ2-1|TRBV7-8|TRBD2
CASSRPGGPEPNEQFF
TGTGCCAGCAGCCGACCGGGGGGGCCCGAACCTAATGAGCAGTTCTTC
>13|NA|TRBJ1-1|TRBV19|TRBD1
CASSPGGRTEAFF
TGTGCCAGTAGCCCAGGGGGCAGGACTGAAGCTTTCTTT
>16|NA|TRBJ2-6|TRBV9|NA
CASSPRGSSGANVLTF
TGTGCCAGCAGCCCTCGGGGGAGCTCTGGGGCCAACGTCCTGACTTTC
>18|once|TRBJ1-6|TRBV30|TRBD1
CAWSVNQGAGTGNSPLHF
TGTGCCTGGAGTGTTAATCAGGGGGCCGGGACAGGGAATTCACCCCTCCACTTT